These 5 T cell receptor beta chains originate from one sample sequenced in a study of blood T cell repertoires in COVID-19. Here immunoSEQ multiplex PCR was the method, and the copy in TCRdb shows in-frame clones only, minus some. The sample has some 220,000 clones; 85% are singletons. Sequenced material: peripheral blood. These TCRs come from a woman in her fifties or sixties with active or convalescent COVID-19.

This clone was seen just once. The V call is TRBV29-1, the J call TRBJ1-3; D gene uncertain. The germline gives CDR1 SQVTM, CDR2 ANQGSEA. V was trimmed by 6 bases and J by 4 bases, leaving 16 bases between them. This CDR3 spans 14 amino acids. CDR3 residues: CSVVHPTGGNTIYF. CDR3 sequence (DNA): TGCAGCGTGGTACATCCCACGGGGGGAAACACCATATATTTT.

V gene TRBV6-1 combines with J gene TRBJ1-5; weak D call: TRBD1 (6 bases). V gave up 6 bases and J gave up 3 bases, with 15 bases separating them. The CDR3 runs 15 residues. Germline assignment: CDR1 MNHNS and CDR2 SASEGT. The CDR3 region is CASSRTGTPNQPQHF. The CDR3 coding sequence is TGTGCCAGCAGCCGCACAGGGACCCCCAATCAGCCCCAGCATTTT.

V usage is TRBV27 and J usage is TRBJ2-3; the match to TRBD1 covers 8 bases. In germline, CDR1 is MNHEY, CDR2 SMNVEV (reference sequence). The CDR3 extends over 16 amino acids. V trimming: 5 bases; J trimming: 5 bases; junction bases outside the gene matches: 12. As DNA, the CDR3 is TGTGCCAGCAGTCAGACAGGGGTAGGGCTTATAGATACGCAGTATTTT. Translation: CASSQTGVGLIDTQYF.

The chain is built from TRBV9 and TRBJ2-7; 11 bases align to TRBD2. The V gene end was trimmed by 3 bases and the J gene end by 4 bases; junction bases not matched to a gene: 9. CDR3 length: 16 residues. Germline V lookup: CDR1 SGDLS, CDR2 YYNGEE. CDR3: CASSAGLTSGSYEQYF. For the CDR3, the DNA is TGTGCCAGCAGCGCCGGGTTAACTAGCGGGAGTTACGAGCAGTACTTC. Variable domain in full (rest from reference TRBV9 and TRBJ2-7): DSGVTQTPKHLITATGQRVTLRCSPRSGDLSVYWYQQSLDQGLQFLIQYYNGEERAKGNILERFSAQQFPDLHSELNLSSLELGDSALYFCASSAGLTSGSYEQYFGPGTRLTVT.

This clone has only one observation. The chain recombines TRBV3-1 (or the pseudogene TRBV3-2) with TRBJ2-1, with 7 bases lining up with TRBD1. After removal of 1 base from V and 7 bases from J, the junction contained 4 bases not matched to a gene. CDR1 is LGHDT and CDR2 is YNNKEL in the germline V gene (reference sequence). This CDR3 has 14 residues. CDR3 coding DNA: TGTGCCAGCAGCCAAGCGCACAGGGGTAATGAGCAGTTCTTC. This sequence encodes CASSQAHRGNEQFF.